The present T cell receptor (beta chain) was sequenced within a study of T cell clonality in common variable immunodeficiency. Losses at the gene ends were 3 bases for V and 6 bases for J; bases not matched to a gene: 7. The length of the CDR3 is 14 residues. Per germline, CDR1 LNHDA and CDR2 SQIVND (reference sequence). Produced via immunoSEQ multiplex PCR; TCRdb's table is partial and in-frame only. Listed for the sample are approximately 30,000 clones, none seen a single time. Study conclusions and caveats: CVID subjects shared fewer TCRbeta clones than healthy controls did.

About this clone itself: Antigen: not known. The read stops 3 residues short of the end of the CDR3; the missing end is completed from the germline J gene.

The rearrangement links TRBV19 to TRBJ1-1; 7 nucleotides align to TRBD1. This TCR derives from a person aged 18-69 years in good health. Sequenced: peripheral blood mononuclear cells. The CDR3 loop is CASSMDRNPAEAFF. The sequenced CDR3 bases are TGTGCCAGTAGTATGGACAGGAACCCCGCTGAA.